The clone carrying this T cell receptor beta chain came up a few times. Its antigen remains unidentified. J gave up 0 bases and V 8 bases, and 8 bases lay outside the gene matches. CDR3 length equals 15 residues. Looked up from germline, CDR1 is MGHDK and CDR2 is SYGVNS. These data come from a study of naive and memory T cell subsets. Two oligonucleotides, mixed equimolar, formed the beta constant-region primer covering TRBC1 and TRBC2. The ligated cDNA underwent four PCR rounds using SP2 and nested alpha and beta constant-region primers. TCRdb called the UMI-ligation and nested PCR reads again in MiXCR, with one record for every CDR3 protein. The table lists approximately 100,000 distinct CDR3 sequences, more than 12% of them singletons. Study-wide points: Naive and memory repertoire findings lacked a ground truth for validation. In CD4 and CD8 cells, diversity dropped from naive through EMRA. Naive repertoires, especially CD8, held a few larger clonotypes, possibly memory cells re-expressing CD45RA.

Sequencing was carried out using naive CD8+ T cells from blood. The receptor was isolated from a human donor in good health. The genes are TRBV25-1 and TRBJ1-2; TRBD1 matches 8 bases. As DNA, the CDR3 is TGTGCCAGCCTGGGACAGGCGAATACTAACTATGGCTACACCTTC. Translating it yields CASLGQANTNYGYTF.